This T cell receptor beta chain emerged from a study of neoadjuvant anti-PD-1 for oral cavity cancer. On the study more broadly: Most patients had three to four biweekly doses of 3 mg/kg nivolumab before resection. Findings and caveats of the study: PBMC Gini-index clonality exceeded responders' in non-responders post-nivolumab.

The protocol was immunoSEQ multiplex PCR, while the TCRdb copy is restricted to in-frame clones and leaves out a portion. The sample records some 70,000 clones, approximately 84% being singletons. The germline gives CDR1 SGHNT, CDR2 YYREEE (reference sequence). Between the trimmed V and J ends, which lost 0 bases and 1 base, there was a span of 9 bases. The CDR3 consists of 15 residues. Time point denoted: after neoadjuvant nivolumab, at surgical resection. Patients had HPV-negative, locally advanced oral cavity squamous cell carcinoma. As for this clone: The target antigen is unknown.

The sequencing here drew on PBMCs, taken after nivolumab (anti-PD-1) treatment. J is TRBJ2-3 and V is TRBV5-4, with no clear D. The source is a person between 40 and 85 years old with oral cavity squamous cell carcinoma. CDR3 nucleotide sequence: TGTGCCAGCAGCTTGGACTTTGGGGGCACAGATACGCAGTATTTT. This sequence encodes CASSLDFGGTDTQYF.